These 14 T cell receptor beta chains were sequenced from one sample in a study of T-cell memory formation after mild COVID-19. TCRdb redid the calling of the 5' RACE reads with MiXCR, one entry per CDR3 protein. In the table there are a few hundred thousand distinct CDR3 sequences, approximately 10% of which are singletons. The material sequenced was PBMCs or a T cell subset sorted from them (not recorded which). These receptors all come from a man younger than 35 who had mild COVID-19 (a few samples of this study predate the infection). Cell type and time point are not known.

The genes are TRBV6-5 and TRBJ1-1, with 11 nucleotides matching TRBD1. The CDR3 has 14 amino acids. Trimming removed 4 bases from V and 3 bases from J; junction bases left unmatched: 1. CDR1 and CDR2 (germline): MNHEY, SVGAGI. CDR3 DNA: TGTGCCAGCAGTTCGGGACAGGGGGACACTGAAGCTTTCTTT. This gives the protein CASSSGQGDTEAFF.

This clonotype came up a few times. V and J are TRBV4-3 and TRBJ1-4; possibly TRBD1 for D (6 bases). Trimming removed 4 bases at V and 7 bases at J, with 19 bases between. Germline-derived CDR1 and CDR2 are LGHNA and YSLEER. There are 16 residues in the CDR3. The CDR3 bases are TGCGCCAGCAGCCCTACTGGACAGATCGGGAGTGAAAAACTGTTTTTT. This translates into CASSPTGQIGSEKLFF.

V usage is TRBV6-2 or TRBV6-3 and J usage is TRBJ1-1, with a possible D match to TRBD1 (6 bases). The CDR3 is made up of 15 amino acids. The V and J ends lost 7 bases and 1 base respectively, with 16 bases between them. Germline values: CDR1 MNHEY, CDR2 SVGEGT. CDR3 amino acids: CASIRRGAANTEAFF. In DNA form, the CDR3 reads TGTGCCAGCATAAGGCGGGGGGCCGCGAACACTGAAGCTTTCTTT.

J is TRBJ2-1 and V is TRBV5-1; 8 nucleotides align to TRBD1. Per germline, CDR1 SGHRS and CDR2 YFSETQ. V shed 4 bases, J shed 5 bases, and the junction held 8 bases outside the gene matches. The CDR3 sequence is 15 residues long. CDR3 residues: CASSPGTGKNNEQFF. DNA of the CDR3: TGCGCCAGCAGCCCCGGGACAGGAAAGAACAATGAGCAGTTCTTC.

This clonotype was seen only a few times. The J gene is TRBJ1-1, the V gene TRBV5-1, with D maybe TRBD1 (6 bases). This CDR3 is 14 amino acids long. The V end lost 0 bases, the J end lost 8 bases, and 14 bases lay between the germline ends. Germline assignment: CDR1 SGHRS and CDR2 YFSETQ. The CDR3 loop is CASSLDVGGGEAFF. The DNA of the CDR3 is TGCGCCAGCAGCTTGGATGTCGGGGGGGGCGAAGCTTTCTTT.

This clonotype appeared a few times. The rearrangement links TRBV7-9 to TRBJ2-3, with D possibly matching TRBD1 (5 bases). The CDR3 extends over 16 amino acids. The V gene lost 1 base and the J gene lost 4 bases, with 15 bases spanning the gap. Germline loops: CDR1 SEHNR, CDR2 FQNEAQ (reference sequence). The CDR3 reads CASSLDIQGQSDTQYF. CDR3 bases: TGTGCCAGCAGCTTAGACATCCAGGGTCAGTCAGATACGCAGTATTTT.

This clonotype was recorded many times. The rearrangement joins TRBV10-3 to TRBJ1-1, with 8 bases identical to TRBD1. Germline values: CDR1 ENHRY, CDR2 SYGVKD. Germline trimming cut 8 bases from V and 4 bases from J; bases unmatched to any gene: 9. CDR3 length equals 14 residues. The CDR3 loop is CAISPQGATTEAFF. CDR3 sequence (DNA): TGTGCCATCTCGCCTCAGGGGGCGACCACTGAAGCTTTCTTT.

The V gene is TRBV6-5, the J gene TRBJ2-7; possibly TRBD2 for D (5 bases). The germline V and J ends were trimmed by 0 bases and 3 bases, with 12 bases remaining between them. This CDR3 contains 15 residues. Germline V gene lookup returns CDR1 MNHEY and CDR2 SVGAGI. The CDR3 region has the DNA TGTGCCAGCAGTTACTCTTCTAGCTGGGGCTACGAGCAGTACTTC. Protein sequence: CASSYSSSWGYEQYF.

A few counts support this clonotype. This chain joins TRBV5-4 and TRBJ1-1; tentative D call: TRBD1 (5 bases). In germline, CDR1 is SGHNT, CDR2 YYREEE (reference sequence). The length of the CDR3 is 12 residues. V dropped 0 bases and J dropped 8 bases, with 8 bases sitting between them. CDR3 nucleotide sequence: TGTGCCAGCAGCTTGGTGTCAGGGGAAGCTTTCTTT. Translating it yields CASSLVSGEAFF.

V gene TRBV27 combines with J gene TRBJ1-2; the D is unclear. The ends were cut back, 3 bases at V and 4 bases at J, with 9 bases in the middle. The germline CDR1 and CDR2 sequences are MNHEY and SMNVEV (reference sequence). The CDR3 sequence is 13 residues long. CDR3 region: CASSLRGLYGYTF. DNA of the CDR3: TGTGCCAGCAGTTTGAGAGGGCTCTATGGCTACACCTTC.

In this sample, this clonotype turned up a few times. As DNA, the CDR3 is TGTGCCAGCAGTTCCCTCCGGGGGAGGGGAGATCAGCCCCAGCATTTT. Protein product: CASSSLRGRGDQPQHF. The rearrangement joins TRBV27 to TRBJ1-5; possible D gene TRBD1, 5 bases. Trimming pared 4 bases from V and 5 bases from J, leaving 18 bases between. Germline lookup yields CDR1 MNHEY and CDR2 SMNVEV (reference sequence). The CDR3 consists of 16 residues.

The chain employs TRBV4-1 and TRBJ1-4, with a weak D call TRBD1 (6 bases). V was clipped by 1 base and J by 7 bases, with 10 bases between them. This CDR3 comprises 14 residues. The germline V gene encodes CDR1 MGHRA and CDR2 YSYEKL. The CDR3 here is CASSQAGGREKLFF. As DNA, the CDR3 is TGCGCCAGCAGCCAAGCGGGGGGCCGTGAAAAACTGTTTTTT.

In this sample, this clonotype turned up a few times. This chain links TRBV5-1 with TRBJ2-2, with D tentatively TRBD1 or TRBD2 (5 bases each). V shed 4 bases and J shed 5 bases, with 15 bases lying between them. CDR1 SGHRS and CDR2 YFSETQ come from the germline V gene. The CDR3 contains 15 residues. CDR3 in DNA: TGCGCCAGCAGCCTGGGGGACGTGGGAACCGGGGAGCTGTTTTTT. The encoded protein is CASSLGDVGTGELFF.

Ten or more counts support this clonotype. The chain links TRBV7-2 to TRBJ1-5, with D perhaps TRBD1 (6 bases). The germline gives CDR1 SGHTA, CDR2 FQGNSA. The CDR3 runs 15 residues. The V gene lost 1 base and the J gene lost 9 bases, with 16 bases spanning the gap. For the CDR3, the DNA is TGTGCCAGCAGCTTAGGGGGGGCGGAGCCAGGGCCCCAGCATTTT. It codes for CASSLGGAEPGPQHF.